One sample yielded the 7 T cell receptor beta chains listed below, sequenced in a study of OX40 agonist ivuxolimab in advanced cancers. Profiled with immunoSEQ multiplex PCR; TCRdb holds only in-frame clones, not every one. The table lists 45,000 to 60,000 clones, approximately 90% of them singletons. Sequencing was performed on CD4+ or CD8+ T cells sorted from blood, taken in a trial of the OX40 agonist ivuxolimab. The source of these receptors is an adult with an advanced solid tumor such as melanoma, head and neck, liver or kidney cancer.

V is TRBV10-1 and J is TRBJ1-5; D may be TRBD1 (6 bases). The CDR3 is 16 residues long. V was cut by 4 bases and J by 1 base, with 14 bases left in between. From germline, CDR1 is WNHNN and CDR2 SYGVQD (reference sequence). CDR3 nucleotide sequence: TGCGCCAGCAGTGGGGGGGACACTCCAAGCAATCAGCCCCAGCATTTT. Protein product: CASSGGDTPSNQPQHF.

The chain joins TRBV5-6 to TRBJ1-3, with TRBD1 as a possible D gene (6 bases). V lost 5 bases and J lost 3, with 15 bases in between. CDR1 and CDR2 (germline): SGHDT, YYEEEE. This CDR3 spans 15 amino acids. The CDR3 region is CASSHSGEFGNTIYF. CDR3 nucleotide sequence: TGTGCCAGCAGTCATTCAGGGGAATTTGGAAACACCATATATTTT.

This rearrangement joins TRBV18 to TRBJ2-1; D is unclear. The CDR3 has 14 amino acids. Germline CDR1 KGHSH, CDR2 LQKENI. Trimming removed 4 bases at V and 7 bases at J, with 14 bases between. The CDR3 spells CASSRFKAGNEQFF. In nucleotides, the CDR3 is TGTGCCAGCTCACGATTTAAGGCTGGGAATGAGCAGTTCTTC.

The chain links TRBV6-5 to TRBJ2-7; weak D call: TRBD1 (5 bases). The CDR3 extends over 12 amino acids. V was trimmed by 4 bases and J by 5 bases, leaving 9 bases between them. The germline V gene has CDR1 MNHEY and CDR2 SVGAGI. The CDR3 loop is CASSLRGNEQYF. CDR3 nucleotide sequence: TGTGCCAGCAGTTTAAGGGGCAACGAGCAGTACTTC.

V gene TRBV15 combines with J gene TRBJ1-5; TRBD1 might be the D (6 bases). Deletions cut 0 bases from V and 6 bases from J, with 12 bases between. Per the germline V gene, CDR1 is LNHNV and CDR2 is YYDKDF (reference sequence). The CDR3 extends over 15 amino acids. The CDR3 DNA is TGTGCCACCAGCAGAGATCCTGGGGGCGGTCAGCCCCAGCATTTT. It yields the protein CATSRDPGGGQPQHF.

This chain joins TRBV4-2 and TRBJ1-1; TRBD1 aligns across 11 bases. Germline V lookup: CDR1 LGHNA, CDR2 YNFKEQ. J lost 3 bases, V lost 4 bases, and 7 bases had no gene match. CDR3 length equals 16 residues. CDR3 bases: TGTGCCAGCAGCCCAGGGACAGGGGGTGGGTACACTGAAGCTTTCTTT. Its protein product is CASSPGTGGGYTEAFF.

The chain couples TRBV6-6 to TRBJ2-7, with 8 bases matching TRBD1. The CDR3 spans 15 residues. CDR1 and CDR2 (germline): MNHNY, SVGAGI (reference sequence). With V trimmed by 0 bases and J by 4 bases, 5 bases remained unmatched. CDR3 sequence reads: CASSYSGDRSYEQYF. The DNA of the CDR3 is TGTGCCAGCAGTTACTCTGGGGACAGGAGTTACGAGCAGTACTTC.